This TCR beta chain was sequenced during a study of OX40 agonist ivuxolimab in advanced cancers. The wider study: Partial responses, seen in three patients, involved one hepatocellular carcinoma and two cutaneous melanomas. Findings and limits, study-wide: At doses 0.1 to 3.0 mg/kg, CD4+ and CD8+ clones expanded.

The protocol was immunoSEQ multiplex PCR, while the TCRdb copy is restricted to in-frame clones and leaves out a portion. The sample carries under 150,000 clones, approximately 94% recorded once. Per germline, CDR1 SGHTA and CDR2 FQGNSA. The CDR3 length is 14 residues. Trimming shortened V by 4 bases and J by 4 bases, and 13 bases separated the two germline ends. This clone was seen once. Its cognate antigen is unknown. The starting material was CD4+ or CD8+ T cells sorted from blood, obtained in a trial of the OX40 agonist ivuxolimab. The J gene is TRBJ1-2, the V gene TRBV7-2, with D perhaps matching TRBD1 (6 bases). This clonotype originated in an adult with an advanced solid tumor such as melanoma, head and neck, liver or kidney cancer. For the CDR3, the DNA is TGTGCCAGCAGCTCCTCGGGGGCTACCTATGGCTACACCTTC. Protein: CASSSSGATYGYTF.